The 22 T cell receptor beta chains below all came from one sample that was sequenced in a study of shared clonotypes between healthy human individuals. Only in-frame clones appear in the TCRdb table, and some are missing; sequencing was by immunoSEQ multiplex PCR. The data show 1.4 million to 1.5 million clones, roughly 96% seen once. Sample: naive CD4+ T cells sorted from blood. Subset meaning: CD45RA+ positively selected. The receptors derive from a man aged 25 to 40 in good health.

The rearrangement links TRBV7-8 to TRBJ2-1, with 8 bases fitting TRBD2. This CDR3 contains 17 residues. The germline V gene encodes CDR1 SGHVS and CDR2 FQNEAQ. V was pared by 6 bases and J by 9 bases, with 19 bases of the junction left unmatched. CDR3 amino acids: CASRPSSGQGQRGEQFF. The CDR3 nucleotides read TGTGCCAGCAGGCCTTCTAGCGGGCAAGGGCAGAGGGGTGAGCAGTTCTTC.

V gene TRBV5-8 combines with J gene TRBJ1-5; 7 nucleotides agree with TRBD1. There are 16 residues in the CDR3. V lost 8 bases and J lost 0; bases outside the gene matches: 11. Germline lookup yields CDR1 SGHTS and CDR2 YDEGEE. CDR3 region: CASNRDSSYSNQPQHF. The DNA of the CDR3 is TGTGCCAGTAACCGGGACAGTTCATATAGCAATCAGCCCCAGCATTTT.

The chain is built from TRBV28 and TRBJ1-1, with D perhaps TRBD1 (5 bases). There are 15 residues in the CDR3. Germline loops: CDR1 MDHEN, CDR2 SYDVKM. The V end was cut by 6 bases, the J end by 3 bases, with 17 bases between. The DNA for the CDR3 is TGTGCCAGCAGCCCACCCGGGGGAGGTGACACTGAAGCTTTCTTT. It specifies CASSPPGGGDTEAFF.

V usage is TRBV7-9 and J usage is TRBJ2-7; tentatively, D is TRBD2 (5 bases). The V gene lost 5 bases and the J gene lost 4 bases, with 18 bases spanning the gap. The V gene's germline CDR1 is SEHNR and CDR2 FQNEAQ (reference sequence). The CDR3 has 15 residues. CDR3 protein: CASSPWTPANYEQYF. The CDR3 DNA reads TGTGCCAGCAGCCCCTGGACTCCAGCGAATTACGAGCAGTACTTC.

This clone was found once. This chain uses TRBV11-2 with TRBJ2-1; D gene unclear. The germline V gene has CDR1 SGHAT and CDR2 FQNNGV. The V end lost 1 base, the J end lost 2 bases, and 6 bases lay between the germline ends. This CDR3 region has 14 residues. CDR3 region: CASSLVGPYNEQFF. CDR3 DNA: TGTGCCAGCAGCTTAGTCGGCCCCTACAATGAGCAGTTCTTC. The full variable domain, completed using reference TRBV11-2 and TRBJ2-1, is EAGVAQSPRYKIIEKRQSVAFWCNPISGHATLYWYQQILGQGPKLLIQFQNNGVVDDSQLPKDRFSAERLKGVDSTLKIQPAKLEDSAVYLCASSLVGPYNEQFFGPGTRLTVL.

The CDR3 nucleotides are TGTGCCAGCAGGTGGCGGGAGGGGTCCTACAATGAGCAGTTCTTC. It codes for CASRWREGSYNEQFF. This chain connects TRBV28 to TRBJ2-1; 9 positions agree with TRBD2. Germline V lookup: CDR1 MDHEN, CDR2 SYDVKM. J lost 1 base, V lost 6 bases, and 4 bases had no gene match. There are 15 residues in the CDR3.

This sequence joins TRBV29-1 and TRBJ2-1; 11 positions agree with TRBD2. Per the germline V gene, CDR1 is SQVTM and CDR2 is ANQGSEA. The CDR3 loop spans 15 amino acids. The junction had 8 bases not matched to a gene; V was cut back by 5 bases and J by 5 bases. The DNA of the CDR3 is TGCAGCGTTAGTTTAGCGGGAGGGCCCCACAATGAGCAGTTCTTC. Its protein product is CSVSLAGGPHNEQFF.

This clone occurred once. V and J are TRBV18 and TRBJ1-4; the D is unclear. CDR3 length: 13 amino acids. CDR1 and CDR2 (germline): KGHSH, LQKENI. V gave up 1 base and J gave up 13 bases, with 13 bases separating them. This CDR3 reads CASSPRNGVALFF. The CDR3 DNA follows: TGTGCCAGCTCACCACGCAACGGGGTTGCACTGTTTTTT.

V gene TRBV6-6 combines with J gene TRBJ1-2; D gene ambiguous. Germline CDR1 and CDR2: MNHNY and SVGAGI (reference sequence). V gave up 6 bases and J gave up 2 bases, with 16 bases separating them. This CDR3 is 15 amino acids long. CDR3 sequence: CASRSPAASNYGYTF. The DNA of the CDR3 is TGTGCCAGCAGATCTCCCGCCGCTTCCAACTATGGCTACACCTTC.

The chain recombines TRBV2 with TRBJ2-5; D uncertain. CDR1 and CDR2 (germline): SNHLY, FYNNEI. The CDR3 is made up of 16 amino acids. V was pared by 7 bases and J by 7 bases, with 25 bases between. The CDR3 bases are TGTGCCAGCACTTCTCCCACGGTCGGCCGGATGGGGACCCAGTACTTC. Encoded protein: CASTSPTVGRMGTQYF.

V usage is TRBV7-7 and J usage is TRBJ2-1; the D is unclear. The CDR3 runs 12 residues. Germline values: CDR1 SSHAT, CDR2 FNYEAQ (reference sequence). The germline V and J ends were trimmed by 3 bases and 8 bases, with 8 bases remaining between them. The DNA of the CDR3 is TGTGCCAGCAGCTTTGGTGGCGATGAGCAGTTCTTC. It translates to CASSFGGDEQFF.

V is TRBV27 and J is TRBJ2-1; 9 bases fit TRBD2. CDR1 is MNHEY and CDR2 is SMNVEV in the germline V gene (reference sequence). The CDR3 runs to 18 residues. The J segment lost 3 bases and the V segment lost 2 bases, leaving 11 bases of the junction unmatched. CDR3 in DNA: TGTGCCAGCAGTTTAAGGACTAGCGCTACAGGTAGCTACAATGAGCAGTTCTTC. This sequence encodes CASSLRTSATGSYNEQFF.

The chain has TRBV7-9 and TRBJ2-6; D ambiguous. The CDR3 spans 15 residues. Trimming took off 5 bases at V and 3 bases at J, with 11 bases between the two ends. Germline CDR1 SEHNR, CDR2 FQNEAQ (reference sequence). The CDR3 loop reads CASSPVGGGANVLTF. The CDR3, as DNA: TGTGCCAGCAGCCCCGTAGGTGGTGGGGCCAACGTCCTGACTTTC.

V gene TRBV11-3 combines with J gene TRBJ2-2; 8 positions match TRBD1. The CDR3 has 16 residues. The germline CDR1 and CDR2 sequences are SGHNT and YENEEA. Germline trimming cut 4 bases from V and 3 bases from J; bases unmatched to any gene: 7. Here the CDR3 reads CASSSRSQGDTGELFF. DNA of the CDR3: TGTGCCAGCAGCTCTCGCTCACAGGGGGACACCGGGGAGCTGTTTTTT.

This clone is a singleton in its sample. V usage is TRBV18 and J usage is TRBJ2-3; D unresolved. With 2 bases removed from V and 3 bases from J, the gap between germline ends came to 12 bases. The CDR3 covers 15 residues. Per germline, CDR1 KGHSH and CDR2 LQKENI. CDR3 nucleotide sequence: TGTGCCAGCTCACCAGGGCTTGGCTCGACAGATACGCAGTATTTT. This translates into CASSPGLGSTDTQYF.

Worth noting for this clone: Compared with germline, one end of the junction differs, possibly owing to a read error. The chain employs TRBV5-1 and TRBJ1-4, with D hard to call. CDR1 and CDR2 from the germline V gene are SGHRS and YFSETQ. The CDR3 covers 14 residues. The CDR3 DNA sequence: TGCGCCAGCAGATTGGGAGCAACTAATGAAAAACTGTTTTTT. Translated: CASRLGATNEKLFF. Combining the CDR3 with reference TRBV5-1 and TRBJ1-4 gives the whole variable domain KAGVTQTPRYLIKTRGQQVTLSCSPISGHRSVSWYQQTPGQGLQFLFEYFSETQRNKGNFPGRFSGRQFSNSRSEMNVSTLELGDSALYLCASRLGATNEKLFFGSGTQLSVL.

This chain links TRBV11-2 with TRBJ1-3; D call uncertain. This CDR3 comprises 15 residues. Germline loops: CDR1 SGHAT, CDR2 FQNNGV. V lost 0 bases and J lost 4, with 10 bases in between. The CDR3 spells CASSLESRRGNTIYF. CDR3 DNA: TGTGCCAGCAGCTTAGAGTCCAGAAGAGGAAACACCATATATTTT.

This chain links TRBV4-1 with TRBJ2-2, with a possible D match to TRBD1 (6 bases). The CDR3 sequence is 19 residues long. The V end lost 2 bases, the J end lost 3 bases, and 22 bases lay between the germline ends. The germline V gene encodes CDR1 MGHRA and CDR2 YSYEKL. CDR3 amino acids: CASSQTPAFGTGYTGELFF. In nucleotides, the CDR3 is TGCGCCAGCAGCCAAACCCCGGCTTTCGGCACAGGGTACACCGGGGAGCTGTTTTTT.

J is TRBJ1-4 and V is TRBV6-5; unclear D gene. This CDR3 comprises 15 residues. In germline, CDR1 is MNHEY, CDR2 SVGAGI. V shed 6 bases and J shed 0 bases, with 11 bases lying between them. Here the CDR3 reads CASSGVPATNEKLFF. The CDR3, as DNA: TGTGCCAGCAGCGGCGTCCCGGCAACTAATGAAAAACTGTTTTTT.

This rearrangement joins TRBV7-8 to TRBJ2-2; the D is unclear. Germline CDR1 SGHVS, CDR2 FQNEAQ. The CDR3 totals 12 residues. Trimming removed 8 bases from V and 0 bases from J, with 4 bases in between. CDR3 region: CASVPNTGELFF. The CDR3 DNA is TGTGCCAGCGTCCCGAACACCGGGGAGCTGTTTTTT. Combining the CDR3 with reference TRBV7-8 and TRBJ2-2 gives the whole variable domain GAGVSQSPRYKVAKRGQDVALRCDPISGHVSLFWYQQALGQGPEFLTYFQNEAQLDKSGLPSDRFFAERPEGSVSTLKIQRTQQEDSAVYLCASVPNTGELFFGEGSRLTVL.

This clone has just a few counts. CDR3 in amino acids: CASSRVQFDGYTF. CDR3 DNA: TGTGCCAGCAGCAGAGTCCAATTTGATGGCTACACCTTC. This chain joins TRBV21-1 and TRBJ1-2. TRBV21-1 is reported as a pseudogene. CDR3 size: 13 residues.

V usage is TRBV6-5 and J usage is TRBJ2-1; weak D call: TRBD2 (6 bases). The germline V gene has CDR1 MNHEY and CDR2 SVGAGI. The CDR3 is 12 residues long. V gave up 8 bases and J gave up 5 bases, with 10 bases separating them. The CDR3 sequence is CASSGVNNEQFF. The CDR3 nucleotides are TGTGCCAGCTCGGGGGTTAACAATGAGCAGTTCTTC.